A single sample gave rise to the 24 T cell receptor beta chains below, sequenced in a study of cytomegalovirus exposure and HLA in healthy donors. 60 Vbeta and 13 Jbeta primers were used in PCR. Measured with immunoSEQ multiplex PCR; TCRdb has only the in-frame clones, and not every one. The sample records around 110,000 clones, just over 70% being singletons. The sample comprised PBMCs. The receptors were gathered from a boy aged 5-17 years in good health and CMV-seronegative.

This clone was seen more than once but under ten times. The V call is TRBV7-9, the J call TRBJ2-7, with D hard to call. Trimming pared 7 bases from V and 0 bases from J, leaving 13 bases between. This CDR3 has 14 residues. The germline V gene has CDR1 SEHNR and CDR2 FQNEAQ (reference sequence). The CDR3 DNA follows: TGTGCCAGCACCTTGGAGCCCCGCTCCTACGAGCAGTACTTC. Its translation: CASTLEPRSYEQYF.

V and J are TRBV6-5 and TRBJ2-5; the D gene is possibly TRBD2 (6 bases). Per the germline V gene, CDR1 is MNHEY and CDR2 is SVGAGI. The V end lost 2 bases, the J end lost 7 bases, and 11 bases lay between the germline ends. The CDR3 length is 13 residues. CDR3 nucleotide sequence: TGTGCCAGCAGTTACCCTGGAGGGCTGACCCAGTACTTC. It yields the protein CASSYPGGLTQYF.

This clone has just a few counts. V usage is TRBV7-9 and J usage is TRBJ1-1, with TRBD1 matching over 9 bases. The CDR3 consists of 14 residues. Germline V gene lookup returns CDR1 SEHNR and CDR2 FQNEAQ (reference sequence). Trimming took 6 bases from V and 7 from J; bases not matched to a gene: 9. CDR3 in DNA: TGTGCCAGCAGACGTCCCGGGACAGGGTTTGAAGCTTTCTTT. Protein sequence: CASRRPGTGFEAFF.

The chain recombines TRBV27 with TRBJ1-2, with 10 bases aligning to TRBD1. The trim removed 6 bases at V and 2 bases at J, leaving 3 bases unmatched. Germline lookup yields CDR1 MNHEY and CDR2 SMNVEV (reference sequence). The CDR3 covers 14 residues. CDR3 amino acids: CASSRTGGNYGYTF. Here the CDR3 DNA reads TGTGCCAGCAGCCGGACAGGGGGAAACTATGGCTACACCTTC.

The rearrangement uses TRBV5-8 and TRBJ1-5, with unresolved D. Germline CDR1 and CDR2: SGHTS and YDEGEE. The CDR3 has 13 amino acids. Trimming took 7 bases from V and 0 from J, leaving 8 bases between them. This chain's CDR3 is CASDLVSNQPQHF. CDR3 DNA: TGTGCCAGCGATTTAGTTAGCAATCAGCCCCAGCATTTT.

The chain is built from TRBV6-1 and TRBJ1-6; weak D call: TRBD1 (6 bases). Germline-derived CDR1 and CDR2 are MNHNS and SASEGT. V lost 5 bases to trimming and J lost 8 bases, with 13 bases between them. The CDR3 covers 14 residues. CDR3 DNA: TGTGCCAGCAGTAAGACAGGTTATGATTCACCCCTCCACTTT. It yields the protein CASSKTGYDSPLHF.

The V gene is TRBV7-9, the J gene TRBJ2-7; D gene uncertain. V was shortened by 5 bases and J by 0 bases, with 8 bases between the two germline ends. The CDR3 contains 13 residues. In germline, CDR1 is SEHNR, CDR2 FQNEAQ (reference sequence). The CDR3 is CASSPPSSYEQYF. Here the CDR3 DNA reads TGTGCCAGCAGCCCCCCGAGCTCCTACGAGCAGTACTTC.

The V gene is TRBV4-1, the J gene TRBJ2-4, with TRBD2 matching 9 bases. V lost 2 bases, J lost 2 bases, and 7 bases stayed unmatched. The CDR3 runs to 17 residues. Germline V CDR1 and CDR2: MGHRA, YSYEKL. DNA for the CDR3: TGCGCCAGCAGCCAACCCCTAGCGGGAAAACCCAAAAACATTCAGTACTTC. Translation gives CASSQPLAGKPKNIQYF.

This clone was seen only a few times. The CDR3 is CASTLLAGIQETQYF. DNA of the CDR3: TGTGCCAGCACCCTTCTAGCGGGGATTCAAGAGACCCAGTACTTC. This rearrangement joins TRBV7-9 to TRBJ2-5, with 9 bases matching TRBD2. The CDR3 is 15 residues long. Germline V gives CDR1 SEHNR, CDR2 FQNEAQ (reference sequence). The trim removed 7 bases at V and 2 bases at J, leaving 8 bases unmatched.

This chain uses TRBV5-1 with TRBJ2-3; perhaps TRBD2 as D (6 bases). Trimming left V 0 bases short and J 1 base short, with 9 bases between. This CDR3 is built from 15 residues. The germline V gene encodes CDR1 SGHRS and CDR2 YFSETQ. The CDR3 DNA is TGCGCCAGCAGCTTGGGGTCTAGCGGCACAGATACGCAGTATTTT. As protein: CASSLGSSGTDTQYF.

The CDR3 DNA reads TGTGCCAGCAGCTGGCGGACAGGGGGCAGAGGCTACACCTTC. Translated: CASSWRTGGRGYTF. The chain recombines TRBV5-6 with TRBJ1-2, with TRBD1 matching over 11 bases. The CDR3 consists of 14 residues. With V trimmed by 3 bases and J by 8 bases, 6 bases remained unmatched. The germline V gene has CDR1 SGHDT and CDR2 YYEEEE.

CDR3 bases: TGCGCCAGCGGGAAAAGCGGGAGCAGTTACAATGAGCAGTTCTTC. Residues: CASGKSGSSYNEQFF. The rearrangement links TRBV10-1 to TRBJ2-1; 8 bases are shared with TRBD2. The trim removed 8 bases at V and 4 bases at J, leaving 10 bases unmatched. CDR3 size: 15 residues. The germline CDR1 and CDR2 sequences are WNHNN and SYGVQD (reference sequence).

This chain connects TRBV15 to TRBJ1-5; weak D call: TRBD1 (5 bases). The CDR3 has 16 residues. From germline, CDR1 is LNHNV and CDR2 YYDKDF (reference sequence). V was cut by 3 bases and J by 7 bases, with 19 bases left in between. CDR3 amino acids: CATSRGEGELGQPQHF. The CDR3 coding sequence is TGTGCCACCAGCAGGGGGGAGGGAGAGCTCGGGCAGCCCCAGCATTTT.

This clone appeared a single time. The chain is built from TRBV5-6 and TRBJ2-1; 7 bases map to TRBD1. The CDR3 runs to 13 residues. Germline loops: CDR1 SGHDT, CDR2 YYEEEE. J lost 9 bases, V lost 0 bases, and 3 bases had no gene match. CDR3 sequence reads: CASSLGDRAEQFF. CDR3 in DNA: TGTGCCAGCAGCTTGGGTGACAGGGCTGAGCAGTTCTTC. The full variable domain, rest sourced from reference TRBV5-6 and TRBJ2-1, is DAGVTQSPTHLIKTRGQQVTLRCSPKSGHDTVSWYQQALGQGPQFIFQYYEEEERQRGNFPDRFSGHQFPNYSSELNVNALLLGDSALYLCASSLGDRAEQFFGPGTRLTVL.

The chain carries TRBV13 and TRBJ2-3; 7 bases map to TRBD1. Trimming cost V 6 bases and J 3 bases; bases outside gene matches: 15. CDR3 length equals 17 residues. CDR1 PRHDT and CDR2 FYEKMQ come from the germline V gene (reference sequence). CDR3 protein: CASRHAGGTDRTDTQYF. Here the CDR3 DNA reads TGTGCCAGCAGACACGCCGGTGGGACAGACAGAACAGATACGCAGTATTTT.

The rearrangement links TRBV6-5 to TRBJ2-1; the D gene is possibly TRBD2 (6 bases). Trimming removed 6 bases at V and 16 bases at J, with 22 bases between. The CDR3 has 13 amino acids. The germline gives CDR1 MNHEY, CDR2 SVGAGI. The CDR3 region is CASSIPGGAPLFF. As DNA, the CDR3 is TGTGCCAGCAGCATACCCGGGGGAGCCCCGTTATTCTTC.

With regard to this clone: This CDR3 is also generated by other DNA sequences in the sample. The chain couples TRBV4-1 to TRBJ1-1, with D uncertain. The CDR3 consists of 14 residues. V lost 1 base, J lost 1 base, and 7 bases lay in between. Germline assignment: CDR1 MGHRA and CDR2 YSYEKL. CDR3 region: CASSQVPGNTEAFF. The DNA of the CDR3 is TGCGCCAGCAGCCAAGTACCGGGGAACACTGAAGCTTTCTTT.

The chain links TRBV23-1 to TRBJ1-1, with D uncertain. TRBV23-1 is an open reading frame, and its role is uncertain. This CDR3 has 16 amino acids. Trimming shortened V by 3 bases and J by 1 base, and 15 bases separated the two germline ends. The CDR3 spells CASSHRGGGENTEAFF. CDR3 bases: TGCGCCAGCAGTCATCGAGGTGGCGGAGAGAACACTGAAGCTTTCTTT.

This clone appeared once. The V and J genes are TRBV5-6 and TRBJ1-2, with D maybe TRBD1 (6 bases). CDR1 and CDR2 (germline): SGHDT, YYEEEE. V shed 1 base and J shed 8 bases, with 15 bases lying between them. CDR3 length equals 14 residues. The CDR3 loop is CASSLHRAVGGYTF. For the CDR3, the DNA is TGTGCCAGCAGCTTGCACAGGGCAGTGGGGGGCTACACCTTC.

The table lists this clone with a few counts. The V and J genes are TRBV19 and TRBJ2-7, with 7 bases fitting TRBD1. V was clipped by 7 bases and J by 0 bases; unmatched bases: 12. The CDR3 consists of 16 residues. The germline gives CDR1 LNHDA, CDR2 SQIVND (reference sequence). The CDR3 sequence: CASTRGVGQPSYEQYF. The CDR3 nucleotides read TGTGCCAGTACGAGAGGGGTGGGACAGCCCTCCTACGAGCAGTACTTC.

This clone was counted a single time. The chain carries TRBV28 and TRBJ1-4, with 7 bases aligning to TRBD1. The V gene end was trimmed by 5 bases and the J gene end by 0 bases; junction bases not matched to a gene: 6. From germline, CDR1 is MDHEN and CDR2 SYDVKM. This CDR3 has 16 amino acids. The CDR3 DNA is TGTGCCAGCAGTCTAAGACAGGGCTCAACTAATGAAAAACTGTTTTTT. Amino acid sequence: CASSLRQGSTNEKLFF.

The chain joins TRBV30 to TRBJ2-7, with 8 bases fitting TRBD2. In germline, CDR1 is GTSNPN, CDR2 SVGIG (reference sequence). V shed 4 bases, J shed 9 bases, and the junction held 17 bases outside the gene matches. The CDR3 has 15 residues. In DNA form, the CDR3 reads TGTGCCTGGACCCCCGACGGGACTAGTCGGCCTGGGCAGTACTTC. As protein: CAWTPDGTSRPGQYF.

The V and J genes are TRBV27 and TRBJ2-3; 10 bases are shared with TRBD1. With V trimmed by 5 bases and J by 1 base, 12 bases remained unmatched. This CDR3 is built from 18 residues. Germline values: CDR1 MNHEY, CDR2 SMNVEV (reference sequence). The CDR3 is CASSGDRGVITGTDTQYF. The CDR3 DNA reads TGTGCCAGCAGTGGGGACAGGGGTGTGATCACTGGCACAGATACGCAGTATTTT.

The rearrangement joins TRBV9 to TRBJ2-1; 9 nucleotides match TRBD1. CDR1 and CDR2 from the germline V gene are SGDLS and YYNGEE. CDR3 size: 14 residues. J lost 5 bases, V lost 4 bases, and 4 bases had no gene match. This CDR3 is CASSTRDRDNEQFF. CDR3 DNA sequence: TGTGCCAGCAGCACCCGGGACAGGGACAATGAGCAGTTCTTC.